This paragraph covers one T cell receptor (beta chain) sequence. No antigen is known for it. The entry originates in a study of T cells in Graves' hyperthyroidism and ophthalmopathy. Whole-study findings and limits: The model foresaw ophthalmopathy a median 6.5 months prior to onset.

There were TCR beta CDR3 regions amplified from RNA transcripts. Researchers ran a first-round RT-PCR on the TCR CDR3 using the HTBI primer set. MiXCR was run by TCRdb on the multiplex PCR reads, yielding one entry per CDR3 protein. The top ten hold about 21% of the sample, which has more than 350,000 distinct CDR3 sequences, roughly 15% seen once. Trimming removed 2 bases from V and 6 bases from J, with 2 bases in between. Germline V gene sequence: CDR1 MNHEY, CDR2 SVGEGT. This CDR3 comprises 10 residues. For ophthalmopathy patients, the Clinical Activity Score was at least 3 and the NOSPECS grade at least 4; duration was under 3 months.

The chain employs TRBV6-2 or TRBV6-3 and TRBJ2-7, with D hard to call. The TCR comes from a woman in her sixties with Graves' ophthalmopathy. The sequenced material came from blood. CDR3 region: CASSYAEQYF. In nucleotides, the CDR3 is TGTGCCAGCAGTTACGCCGAGCAGTACTTC.